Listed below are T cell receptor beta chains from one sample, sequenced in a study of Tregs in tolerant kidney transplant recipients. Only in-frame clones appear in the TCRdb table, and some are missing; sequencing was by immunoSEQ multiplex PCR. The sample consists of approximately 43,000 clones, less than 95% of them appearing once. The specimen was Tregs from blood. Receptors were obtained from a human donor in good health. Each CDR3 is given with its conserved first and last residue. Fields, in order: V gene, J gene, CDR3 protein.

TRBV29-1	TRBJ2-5	CSVEDPTSGMVKVETQYF
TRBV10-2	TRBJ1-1	CASTGAGVVTEAFF
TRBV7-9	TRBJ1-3	CASSYMGRLSSGENTIYF
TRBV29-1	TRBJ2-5	CSVEGAFQETQYF
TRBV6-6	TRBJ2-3	CASSFGGSTDTQYF
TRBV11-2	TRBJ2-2	CASSLSGGYPGELFF
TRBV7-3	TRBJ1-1	CASSKGMNTEAFF
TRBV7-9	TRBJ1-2	CASSLSGTEGNYDYTF
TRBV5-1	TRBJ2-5	CASSLGGGTETQYF
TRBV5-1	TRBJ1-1	CASSWMTGETEAFF
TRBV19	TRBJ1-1	CATARRGKAFF
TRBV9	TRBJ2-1	CASSLRTSGNSGEQFF
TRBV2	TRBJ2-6	CASSAGQGWYSGANVLTF
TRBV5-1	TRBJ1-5	CASSLQGNGNQPQHF
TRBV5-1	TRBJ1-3	CASSPDTGNTIYF
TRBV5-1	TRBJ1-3	CASREVASGNTIYF
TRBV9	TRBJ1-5	CASSAGQGMLPQHF